This TCR beta chain was identified during a study of blood T cells in healthy people across ages. With a J-beta primer mix and a sample-barcoded 5' primer, a second PCR ran about 6 to 11 cycles. TCRdb used MiXCR to reprocess the 5' RACE reads, holding one entry per CDR3 protein. The data contain around 600,000 distinct CDR3 sequences, around half of them singletons. The V gene end was trimmed by 5 bases and the J gene end by 4 bases; junction bases not matched to a gene: 10. In germline, CDR1 is SGHVS, CDR2 FQNEAQ. The CDR3 runs 16 residues. This clonotype has a handful of counts. The TCR sequence derives from a man at least 80 years old in good health. The sample comprised blood. The chain is built from TRBV7-8 and TRBJ2-1, with 8 bases lining up with TRBD2. CDR3 in DNA: TGTGCCAGCAGCCTCAGAGGAGCTAGCGGGTACAATGAGCAGTTCTTC. It encodes CASSLRGASGYNEQFF.